These 21 T cell receptor beta chains were all obtained from the same sample, sequenced in a study of tumor-infiltrating lymphocytes in primary liver carcinoma. Total RNA amounting to around 450 ng was the source from which TCR beta cDNA was made with a constant-region primer. Generation of the TCR beta libraries relied on three nested multiplex PCR rounds using slightly modified ARM-PCR. In the first two PCR rounds, TRBV1-TRBV30 forward primers were paired with a C-beta reverse primer, and each round lasted approximately 9 cycles. TCRdb analysed the multiplex PCR reads with MiXCR anew, one entry per CDR3 protein. The table lists 40,000 to 55,000 distinct CDR3 sequences, less than 75% of them singletons. Between roughly 17 and 30 mg of unsorted bulk tissue served as the source from which RNA and DNA were co-extracted. The sequencing sample was made of liver tumor tissue from sampling region 5. This sample's subset: tumor region T5, tumor centre. The receptors derive from a middle-aged man with primary liver carcinoma and hepatitis B virus infection.

This clonotype was detected ten times or more. V usage is TRBV25-1 and J usage is TRBJ2-3; 14 bases match TRBD2. Germline CDR1 MGHDK, CDR2 SYGVNS. CDR3 size: 15 residues. Trimming removed 10 bases from V and 3 bases from J; junction bases left unmatched: 6. Here the CDR3 reads CAISGTSGRTDTQYF. CDR3 coding DNA: TGTGCCATCTCCGGGACTAGCGGGAGAACAGATACGCAGTATTTT.

To note about this clonotype: The junction departs from germline at one end; a sequencing error may be responsible. The chain uses TRBV6-6 and TRBJ2-1, with D possibly being TRBD1 (5 bases). Germline-derived CDR1 and CDR2 are MNHNY and SVGAGI (reference sequence). This CDR3 comprises 16 residues. Here the CDR3 reads CASSSRASLKDNKQFF. In DNA form, the CDR3 reads TGTGCCAGCAGTTCCCGCGCTAGTTTGAAGGACAATAAGCAGTTCTTC.

With regard to this clonotype: A much larger clone lies a single base off, so this may be a read error. The chain recombines TRBV29-1 with TRBJ2-7; either TRBD1 or TRBD2 may fit D (6 bases each). The ends were cut back, 4 bases at V and 6 bases at J, with 22 bases in the middle. Germline V gene lookup returns CDR1 SQVTM and CDR2 ANQGSEA. The CDR3 consists of 15 residues. The CDR3 nucleotides are TGCAGCGTTGGTAGTCCGGGGGCGTTTAGGGGCGAGCAGTACTTC. Residues: CSVGSPGAFRGEQYF.

Note on this clonotype: Its ends do not fully match the called genes, so a read error is possible. This chain connects TRBV12-3 or TRBV12-4 to TRBJ1-1; weak D call: TRBD1 (6 bases). The CDR3 runs 17 residues. As DNA, the CDR3 is TGTGCTAGCAGTTCAGCCTGGGGGACATCAATGAAGACTGAAGCTTTCTTT. As protein: CASSSAWGTSMKTEAFF.

A word on this clonotype: The junction does not match germline at one end; this may be a read error. The chain employs TRBV5-1 and TRBJ2-1; D may be TRBD1 or TRBD2 (5 bases each). The CDR3 covers 15 residues. Looked up from germline, CDR1 is SGHRS and CDR2 is YFSETQ. CDR3 protein: CTSSLEAGNYNEQFF. The CDR3 DNA reads TGCACCAGCAGCTTGGAGGCAGGGAACTACAATGAGCAGTTCTTC. Drawing the rest from reference TRBV5-1 and TRBJ2-1, the complete variable domain is KAGVTQTPRYLIKTRGQQVTLSCSPISGHRSVSWYQQTPGQGLQFLFEYFSETQRNKGNFPGRFSGRQFSNSRSEMNVSTLELGDSALYLCTSSLEAGNYNEQFFGPGTRLTVL.

A remark on this clonotype: A much more abundant neighbour one base away suggests this may be a read error. V usage is TRBV6-2 or TRBV6-3 and J usage is TRBJ2-7; 13 nucleotides agree with TRBD2. CDR3 length equals 15 residues. Germline loops: CDR1 MNHEY, CDR2 SVGEGT. The CDR3 DNA sequence: TGTACCAGCAGACCCGGGACTAGCGGGGCGTACGAGCAGTACTTC. As protein: CTSRPGTSGAYEQYF.

Notes on this clonotype: Compared with germline, one end of the junction differs, possibly owing to a read error. J is TRBJ2-2 and V is TRBV6-5; TRBD2 might be the D (6 bases). This CDR3 has 13 amino acids. Germline V gene sequence: CDR1 MNHEY, CDR2 SVGAGI. The CDR3 nucleotides read TGTGCCAACCTAAGGGAGGACACCGGGGAGCCGTTTTTT. The encoded protein is CANLREDTGEPFF.

Of note for this clonotype: It is likely a read error, because the conserved phenylalanine at the end of the CDR3 is missing. The genes are TRBV29-1 and TRBJ2-7; TRBD1 agrees at 9 bases. The CDR3 contains 11 residues. The V gene end was trimmed by 7 bases and the J gene end by 6 bases; junction bases not matched to a gene: 4. Germline CDR1 reads SQVTM; CDR2 reads ANQGSEA. Here the CDR3 reads CSAGTGFEQYS. The CDR3 nucleotides read TGCAGCGCGGGGACAGGGTTCGAGCAGTACTCC.

The chain links TRBV7-3 to TRBJ2-2; D is unclear. In germline, CDR1 is SGHTA, CDR2 FQGTGA. The CDR3 contains 13 residues. V was shortened by 6 bases and J by 2 bases, with 7 bases between the two germline ends. The CDR3 nucleotides read TGTGCCAGCAGTGTGGACAACACCGGGGAGCTGTTTTTT. Its translation: CASSVDNTGELFF.

DNA of the CDR3: TGCAGCGTAGGGACAGGTTATCGGACATATGGCTACACCTTC. Translated: CSVGTGYRTYGYTF. The V call is TRBV29-1, the J call TRBJ1-2; 8 nucleotides match TRBD1. The germline gives CDR1 SQVTM, CDR2 ANQGSEA. After removal of 6 bases from V and 5 bases from J, the junction contained 11 bases not matched to a gene. The CDR3 is made up of 14 amino acids.

As to this clonotype: A read error may account for a junction end that differs from germline. V gene TRBV12-3 or TRBV12-4 combines with J gene TRBJ2-7; perhaps TRBD2 as D (6 bases). CDR3 length: 13 residues. The DNA for the CDR3 is TGTGTCAGCAGTCCACGGGGGTCATACGAGCAGTACTTC. Translating it yields CVSSPRGSYEQYF.

V and J are TRBV9 and TRBJ2-5, with TRBD2 matching 8 bases. The CDR3 spans 15 residues. The V and J ends lost 2 bases and 1 base, in that order; junction bases with no gene match: 4. Germline loops: CDR1 SGDLS, CDR2 YYNGEE. CDR3 DNA: TGTGCCAGCAGCGTGTTAGCGGGGTTCCAAGAGACCCAGTACTTC. It is translated as CASSVLAGFQETQYF.

This clonotype was found once. This sequence may be a read error, since a much larger clone differs from it by one base. The chain joins TRBV7-9 to TRBJ2-2; no firm D call. Germline assignment: CDR1 SEHNR and CDR2 FQNEAQ (reference sequence). The CDR3 sequence is 12 residues long. CDR3 DNA sequence: TGTACCAGCAGCTTAGGAATCGGGGAGCTGTTTTTT. As protein: CTSSLGIGELFF.

V is TRBV29-1 and J is TRBJ1-2; D remains unclear. Trimming shortened V by 4 bases and J by 7 bases, and 19 bases separated the two germline ends. The CDR3 has 14 residues. The germline CDR1 and CDR2 sequences are SQVTM and ANQGSEA. CDR3 sequence reads: CSVARIGLDAGYTF. DNA for the CDR3: TGCAGCGTTGCCCGGATAGGACTCGATGCTGGCTACACCTTC.

This clonotype was detected ten times or more. This chain uses TRBV6-2 or TRBV6-3 with TRBJ2-3, with D perhaps matching TRBD1 (6 bases). Trimming took 2 bases from V and 2 from J, leaving 11 bases between them. The CDR3 runs 15 residues. In germline, CDR1 is MNHEY, CDR2 SVGEGT. The CDR3 DNA sequence: TGTGCCAGCAGTTACCTCGGACAGAACACAGATACGCAGTATTTT. Translation gives CASSYLGQNTDTQYF.

Comment on this clonotype: The CDR3 carries no conserved terminal phenylalanine or tryptophan, so it likely arises from a read error. This CDR3 reads CASTRIGQPYEQYS. CDR3 coding DNA: TGTGCCAGCACCCGGATAGGTCAACCCTACGAGCAGTACTCC. This chain links TRBV5-6 with TRBJ2-7; D uncertain. The CDR3 has 14 residues. The ends were cut back, 6 bases at V and 2 bases at J, with 15 bases in the middle. Germline values: CDR1 SGHDT, CDR2 YYEEEE.

This clonotype has just one count. Its ends do not fully match the called genes, so a read error is possible. The rearrangement uses TRBV11-2 and TRBJ1-1; the D is unclear. The CDR3 consists of 14 residues. The V gene's germline CDR1 is SGHAT and CDR2 FQNNGV. The CDR3 protein is CTSSTAGSLTEAFF. In DNA form, the CDR3 reads TGTACCAGCAGCACAGCCGGTTCCTTAACCGAAGCTTTCTTT.

For this clonotype: One end of the junction varies from germline; a read error may be responsible. This rearrangement joins TRBV6-5 to TRBJ2-6, with 8 bases matching TRBD1. CDR3 length equals 18 residues. The germline gives CDR1 MNHEY, CDR2 SVGAGI. CDR3 sequence: CASSLWTGMKAGANVMTF. The CDR3 nucleotides are TGCGCAAGCAGTCTTTGGACAGGGATGAAAGCTGGGGCCAACGTCATGACTTTC.

In regard to this clonotype: The junction differs from germline at one of its ends, possibly a read error. J is TRBJ2-5 and V is TRBV29-1; D might be TRBD2 (5 bases). Germline V lookup: CDR1 SQVTM, CDR2 ANQGSEA. The CDR3 covers 13 residues. CDR3: CSVGERAAETLYF. The CDR3 coding sequence is TGCAGCGTTGGCGAGAGGGCCGCTGAGACCCTGTACTTC.

This clonotype was counted ten times or more. The chain uses TRBV5-4 and TRBJ2-1, with D possibly being TRBD1 (6 bases). The V gene's germline CDR1 is SGHNT and CDR2 YYREEE (reference sequence). V lost 2 bases to trimming and J lost 10 bases, with 16 bases between them. The CDR3 consists of 14 residues. The CDR3 sequence is CASSLVDSFGEQFF. In DNA, the CDR3 is TGTGCCAGCAGCTTAGTGGACAGCTTTGGCGAGCAGTTCTTC.

Concerning this clonotype: A much larger clone differs from this one at a single base, so this may be a read error. The rearrangement uses TRBV7-8 and TRBJ2-5; TRBD2 agrees at 7 bases. The length of the CDR3 is 14 residues. CDR1 SGHVS and CDR2 FQNEAQ come from the germline V gene. With V trimmed by 4 bases and J by 3 bases, 5 bases remained unmatched. The CDR3 region has the DNA TGTGCCAGCAGCTCACTAGCGTACAAAGAGACCCAGTACTTC. Translation: CASSSLAYKETQYF.